This entry is about one T cell receptor (beta chain). This clone was observed a few times. The antigen this receptor binds is unknown. The record has no base qualities; no much larger clone is one base away. This sample was taken from a study of beta chain features in type 1 diabetes (dated by TCRdb to the late 2010s). Describing the broader study: Mean age, gender distribution, total cell number and subset yield did not differ between patients and healthy donors. A total of roughly 100 million sorted cells were examined across all samples, and RNA yield correlated strongly with the number of cells per subset. Whereas all 30 or so donors provided naive and central memory subsets, regulatory and stem cell-like memory subsets were isolated from just 8 patients and roughly 8 healthy donors. The study compared the TCRB repertoires of sorted circulating CD4+ T cell subsets in recently diagnosed type 1 diabetes patients with those in matched healthy donors. General study outcomes and caveats: Shorter templates might have been favored by PCR, but patient and control samples were amplified and corrected together, so both groups would have been affected equally by any skew. Because the HLA sub-analyses included only small numbers of individuals, any influence of HLA type on TCRB rearrangement was left unresolved. Because cDNA was sequenced instead of genomic DNA, activated cells with high expression could be over-represented, although the groups did not differ in activation or CD3 levels. Naive, central memory and regulatory TCRB repertoires appeared more similar among patients than among healthy donors. At VDJ recombination sites, type 1 diabetes patients had fewer insertions and more deleted nucleotides, which implies abnormalities in thymic rearrangement. A moderate but significant shortening of TCRB CDR3 length was observed in type 1 diabetes patients in all four CD4+ subsets.

V sheds 0 bases and J sheds 5 bases, leaving 7 bases between their ends. The germline V gene specifies MNHEY as CDR1 and SVGAGI as CDR2. There are 13 amino acids in the CDR3, from cysteine to phenylalanine inclusive. Only the CDR3 part of the read is kept: 39 bases, read in frame from the first base. All of the isolated RNA was reverse transcribed with the High Capacity cDNA Reverse Transcription Kit, so expressed TCRB transcripts were sequenced. Naive, central memory and regulatory T cell samples underwent deep immunoSEQ sequencing, averaging about 3.57 million total reads per sample. After sorted cells were lysed in RLT buffer, RNA was extracted with DNase-treated RNeasy Micro or Mini kits, with the choice depending on cell number. To prevent cross-contamination, each cell subset was processed individually, whereas patient and healthy donor samples were processed jointly. TCRB sequences were amplified from cDNA with the immunoSEQ multiplex PCR, producing 87-bp fragments spanning the CDR3 region. Amplicons were sequenced on the Illumina HiSeq platform. The authors processed their data as follows. PCR bias was computationally corrected using synthetic template baselines, reads within Hamming distance 2 were collapsed, and singletons that could not be merged were discarded. Reads were aligned against IMGT to assign V, D and J genes, CDR3 length and insertions or deletions at six rearrangement sites. Within each subset, clonotype counts were normalized to the number of sorted cells before true diversity and Gini coefficients were calculated with the tcR R package. Repertoire sharing was quantified using the overlap coefficient calculated on TCRB nucleotide sequences. Out-of-frame TCRB sequences from naive cells were analyzed as a proxy for the pre-selection repertoire. TCRdb holds this immuneACCESS table with in-frame rearrangements only. Some clones are missing; in checked studies, unresolved V genes explain under half, and the rest has no known cause. V and J calls and clone size are as listed in that table; D and trimming were resolved from the DNA. This sample is represented by 600,000 to 700,000 clones; approximately 13% of them were singletons. Around 0.12% of the sample is in the top ten clones.

From each donor, a single peripheral blood sample of about 116 mL on average was drawn into heparinised tubes. A BD FACSAria II was used to sort naive, central memory, regulatory and stem cell-like memory CD4+ T cells with a panel that included CD45RO, CCR7, CD25, CD127, CD95 and CD27. All sorted populations exceeded 95% purity. PBMCs were isolated right away by Lymphoprep density gradient centrifugation and were stained directly, without culture. So that batch effects would be minimized, each experiment stained and sorted samples in pairs, pairing one healthy donor with one patient. The TCR originated in a man between 25 and 39 years old with type 1 diabetes. The chain uses TRBV6-5 and TRBJ1-1, with the D gene uncertain. Specimen: naive CD4+ T cells from blood. The cell subset or site label here, explained by the study, means: true naive CD4+ T cells. The CDR3 sequence is CASSYSPKTEAFF. The bases are TGTGCCAGCAGTTACTCGCCCAAGACTGAAGCTTTCTTT.